The entry below describes one T cell receptor beta chain. At one end, the junction sequence differs from germline, possibly due to a read error. Regions amplified from RNA transcripts were the TCR beta CDR3 regions. First-round RT-PCR of the TCR CDR3 relied on the HTBI primer set. Via MiXCR, TCRdb re-called the multiplex PCR reads, giving one row per CDR3 protein. The repertoire has more than 500,000 distinct CDR3 sequences, roughly 46% of them found once; the top ten carry about 20%. The data are from a study of T cells in Graves' hyperthyroidism and ophthalmopathy. The CDR3 length is 13 residues. The germline V gene encodes CDR1 SGHTA and CDR2 FQGNSA. Researchers barred patients who had uncontrolled infection, other autoimmune disease, pregnancy or lactation. The diagnoses drew upon clinical symptoms, serum thyroxine and TRAb, thyroid ultrasound and orbital computed tomography.

The clonotype comes from an adult woman with Graves' disease, either hyperthyroidism or ophthalmopathy (not recorded which). The sequencing sample was made of peripheral blood or thyroid tissue (not recorded which). The chain joins TRBV7-2 to TRBJ1-2; 10 nucleotides agree with TRBD1. The CDR3 DNA reads TGTGCCAGCAGCTTGACAGGGGGCGCGACTGAAGCTTTC. Translated: CASSLTGGATEAF.